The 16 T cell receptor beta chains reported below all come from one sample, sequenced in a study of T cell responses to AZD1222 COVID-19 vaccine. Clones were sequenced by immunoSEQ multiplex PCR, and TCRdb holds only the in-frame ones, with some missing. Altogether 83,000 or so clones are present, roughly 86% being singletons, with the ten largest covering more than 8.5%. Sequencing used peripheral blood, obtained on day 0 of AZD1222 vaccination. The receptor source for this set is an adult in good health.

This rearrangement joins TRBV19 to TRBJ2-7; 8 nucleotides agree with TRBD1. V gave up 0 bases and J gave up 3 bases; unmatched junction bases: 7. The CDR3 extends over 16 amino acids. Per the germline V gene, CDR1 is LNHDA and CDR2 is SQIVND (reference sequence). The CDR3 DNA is TGTGCCAGTAGTATAGAGGCCGGGACAGGACTCTACGAGCAGTACTTC. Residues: CASSIEAGTGLYEQYF.

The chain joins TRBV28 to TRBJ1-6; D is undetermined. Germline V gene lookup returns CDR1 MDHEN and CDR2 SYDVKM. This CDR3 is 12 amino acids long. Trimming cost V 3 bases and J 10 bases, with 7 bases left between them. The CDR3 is CASSFIGSPLHF. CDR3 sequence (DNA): TGTGCCAGCAGTTTCATTGGATCACCCCTCCACTTT.

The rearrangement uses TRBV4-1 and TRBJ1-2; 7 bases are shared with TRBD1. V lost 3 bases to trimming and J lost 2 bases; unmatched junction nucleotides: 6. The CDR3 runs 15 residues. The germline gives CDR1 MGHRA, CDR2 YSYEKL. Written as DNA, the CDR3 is TGCGCCAGCAGCCAGCAGGGGACAGCCAACTATGGCTACACCTTC. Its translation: CASSQQGTANYGYTF.

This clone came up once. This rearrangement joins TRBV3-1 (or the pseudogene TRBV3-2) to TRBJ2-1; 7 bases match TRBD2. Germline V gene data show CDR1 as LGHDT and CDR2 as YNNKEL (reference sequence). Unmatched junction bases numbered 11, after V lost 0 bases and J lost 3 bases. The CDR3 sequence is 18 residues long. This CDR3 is CASSQEITNAGDYNEQFF. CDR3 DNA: TGTGCCAGCAGCCAAGAAATAACGAACGCGGGAGACTACAATGAGCAGTTCTTC.

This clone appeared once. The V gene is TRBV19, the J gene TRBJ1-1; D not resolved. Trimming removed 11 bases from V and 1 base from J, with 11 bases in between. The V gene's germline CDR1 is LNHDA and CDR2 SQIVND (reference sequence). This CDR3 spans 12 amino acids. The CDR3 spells CAATSGNTEAFF. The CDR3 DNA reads TGTGCCGCGACCTCGGGGAACACTGAAGCTTTCTTT. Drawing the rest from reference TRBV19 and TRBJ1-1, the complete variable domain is DGGITQSPKYLFRKEGQNVTLSCEQNLNHDAMYWYRQDPGQGLRLIYYSQIVNDFQKGDIAEGYSVSREKKESFPLTVTSAQKNPTAFYLCAATSGNTEAFFGQGTRLTVV.

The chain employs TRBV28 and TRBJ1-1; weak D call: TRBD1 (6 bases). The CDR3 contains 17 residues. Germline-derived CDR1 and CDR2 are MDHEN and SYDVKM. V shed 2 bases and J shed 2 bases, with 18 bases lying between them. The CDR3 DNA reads TGTGCCAGCAGTTTAGGCTTAAAGGACAGCCAAAACACTGAAGCTTTCTTT. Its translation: CASSLGLKDSQNTEAFF.

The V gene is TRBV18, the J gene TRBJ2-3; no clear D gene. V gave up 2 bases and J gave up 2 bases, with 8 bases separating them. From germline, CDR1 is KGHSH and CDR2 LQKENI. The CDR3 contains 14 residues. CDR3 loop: CASSPVDSTDTQYF. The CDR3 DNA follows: TGTGCCAGCTCACCAGTTGATTCCACAGATACGCAGTATTTT.

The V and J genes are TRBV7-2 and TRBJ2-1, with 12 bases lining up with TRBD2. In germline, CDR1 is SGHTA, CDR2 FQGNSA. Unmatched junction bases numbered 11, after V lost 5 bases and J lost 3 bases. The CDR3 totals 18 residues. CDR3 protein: CASSQRLLAGGRYNEQFF. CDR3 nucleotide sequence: TGTGCCAGCAGCCAGCGGTTACTAGCGGGAGGTCGCTACAATGAGCAGTTCTTC.

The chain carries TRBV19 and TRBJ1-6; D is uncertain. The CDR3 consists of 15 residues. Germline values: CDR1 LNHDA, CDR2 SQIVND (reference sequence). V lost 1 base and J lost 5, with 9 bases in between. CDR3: CASSIVTEHNSPLHF. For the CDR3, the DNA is TGTGCCAGTAGTATAGTTACAGAACATAATTCACCCCTCCACTTT. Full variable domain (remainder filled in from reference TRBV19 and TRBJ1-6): DGGITQSPKYLFRKEGQNVTLSCEQNLNHDAMYWYRQDPGQGLRLIYYSQIVNDFQKGDIAEGYSVSREKKESFPLTVTSAQKNPTAFYLCASSIVTEHNSPLHFGNGTRLTVT.

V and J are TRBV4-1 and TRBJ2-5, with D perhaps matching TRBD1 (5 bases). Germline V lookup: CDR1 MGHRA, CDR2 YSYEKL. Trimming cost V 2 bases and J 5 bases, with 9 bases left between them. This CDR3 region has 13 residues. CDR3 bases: TGCGCCAGCAGCCAATGGGGCTCGGAGACCCAGTACTTC. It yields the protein CASSQWGSETQYF.

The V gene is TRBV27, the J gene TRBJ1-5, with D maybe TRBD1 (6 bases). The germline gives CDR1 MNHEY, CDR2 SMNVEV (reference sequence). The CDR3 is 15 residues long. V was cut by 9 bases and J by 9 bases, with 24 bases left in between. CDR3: CARLRDTWRAGPQHF. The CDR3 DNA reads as TGTGCCAGGCTCCGGGACACATGGAGGGCAGGGCCCCAGCATTTT.

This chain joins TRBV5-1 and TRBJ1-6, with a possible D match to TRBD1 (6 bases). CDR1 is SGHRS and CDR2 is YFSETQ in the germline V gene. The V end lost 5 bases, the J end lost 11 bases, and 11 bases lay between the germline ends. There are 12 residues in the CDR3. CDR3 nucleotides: TGCGCCAGCAGTCAACAGGGTGCACCCCTCCACTTT. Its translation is CASSQQGAPLHF.

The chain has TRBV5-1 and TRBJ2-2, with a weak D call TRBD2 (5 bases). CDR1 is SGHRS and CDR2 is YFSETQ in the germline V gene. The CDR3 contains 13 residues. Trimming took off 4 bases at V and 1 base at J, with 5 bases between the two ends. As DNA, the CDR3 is TGCGCCAGCAGCGAGGGGAACACCGGGGAGCTGTTTTTT. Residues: CASSEGNTGELFF.

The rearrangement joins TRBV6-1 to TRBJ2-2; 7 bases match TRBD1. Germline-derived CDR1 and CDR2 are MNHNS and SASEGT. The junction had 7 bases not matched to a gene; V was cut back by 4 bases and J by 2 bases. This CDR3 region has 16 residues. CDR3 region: CASSGPGQINTGELFF. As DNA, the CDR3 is TGTGCCAGCAGTGGGCCGGGACAGATAAACACCGGGGAGCTGTTTTTT.

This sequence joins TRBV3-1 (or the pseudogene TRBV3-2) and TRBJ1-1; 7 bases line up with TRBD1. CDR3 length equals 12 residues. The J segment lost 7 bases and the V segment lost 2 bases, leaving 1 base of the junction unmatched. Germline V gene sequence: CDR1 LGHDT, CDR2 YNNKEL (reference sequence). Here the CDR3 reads CASSQNRGEAFF. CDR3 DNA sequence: TGTGCCAGCAGCCAAAACAGGGGTGAAGCTTTCTTT.

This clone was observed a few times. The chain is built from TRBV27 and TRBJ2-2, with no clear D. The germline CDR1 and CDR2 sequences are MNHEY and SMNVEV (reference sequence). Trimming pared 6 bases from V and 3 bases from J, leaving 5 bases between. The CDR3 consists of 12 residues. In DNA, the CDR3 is TGTGCCAGCAGGAGGTACACCGGGGAGCTGTTTTTT. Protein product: CASRRYTGELFF.